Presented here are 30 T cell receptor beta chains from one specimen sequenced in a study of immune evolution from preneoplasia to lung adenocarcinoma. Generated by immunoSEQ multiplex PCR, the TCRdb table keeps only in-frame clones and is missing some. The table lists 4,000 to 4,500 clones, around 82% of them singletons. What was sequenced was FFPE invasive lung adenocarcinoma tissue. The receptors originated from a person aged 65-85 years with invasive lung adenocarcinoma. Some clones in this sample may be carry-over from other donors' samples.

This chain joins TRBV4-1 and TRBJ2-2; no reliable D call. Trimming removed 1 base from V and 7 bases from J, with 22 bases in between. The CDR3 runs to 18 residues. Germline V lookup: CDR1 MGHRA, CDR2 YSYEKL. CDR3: CASSQVGFRALFVGELFF. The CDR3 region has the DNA TGCGCCAGCAGCCAAGTTGGGTTTAGGGCGTTATTTGTCGGGGAGCTGTTTTTT.

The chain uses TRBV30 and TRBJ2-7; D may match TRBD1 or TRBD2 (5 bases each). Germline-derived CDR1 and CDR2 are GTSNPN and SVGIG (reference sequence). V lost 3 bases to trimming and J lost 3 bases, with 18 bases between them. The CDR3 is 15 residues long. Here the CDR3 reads CAWSPPGAQGYEQYF. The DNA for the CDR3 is TGTGCCTGGAGCCCACCCGGGGCCCAGGGCTACGAGCAGTACTTC.

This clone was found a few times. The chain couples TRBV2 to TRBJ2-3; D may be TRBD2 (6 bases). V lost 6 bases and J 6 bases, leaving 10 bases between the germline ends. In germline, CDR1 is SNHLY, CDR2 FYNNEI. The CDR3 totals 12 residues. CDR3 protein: CASRTSADTQYF. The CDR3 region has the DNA TGTGCCAGCAGGACTAGTGCCGATACGCAGTATTTT.

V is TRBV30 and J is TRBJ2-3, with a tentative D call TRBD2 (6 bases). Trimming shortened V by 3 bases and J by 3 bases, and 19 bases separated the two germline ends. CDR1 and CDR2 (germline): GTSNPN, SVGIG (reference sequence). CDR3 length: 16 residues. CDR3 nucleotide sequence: TGTGCCTGGAGGCGGGGCAGGTCCCAGGGTACAGATACGCAGTATTTT. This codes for CAWRRGRSQGTDTQYF.

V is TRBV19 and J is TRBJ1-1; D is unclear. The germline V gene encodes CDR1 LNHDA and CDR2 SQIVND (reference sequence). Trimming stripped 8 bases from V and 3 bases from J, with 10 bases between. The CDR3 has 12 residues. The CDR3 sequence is CASVSGYTEAFF. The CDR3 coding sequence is TGTGCCAGTGTCTCCGGGTACACTGAAGCTTTCTTT. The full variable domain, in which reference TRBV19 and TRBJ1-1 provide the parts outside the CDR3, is DGGITQSPKYLFRKEGQNVTLSCEQNLNHDAMYWYRQDPGQGLRLIYYSQIVNDFQKGDIAEGYSVSREKKESFPLTVTSAQKNPTAFYLCASVSGYTEAFFGQGTRLTVV.

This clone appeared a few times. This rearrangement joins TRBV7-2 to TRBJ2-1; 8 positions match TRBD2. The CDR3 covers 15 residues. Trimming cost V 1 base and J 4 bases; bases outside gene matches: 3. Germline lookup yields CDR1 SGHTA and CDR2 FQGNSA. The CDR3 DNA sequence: TGTGCCAGCAGCTTAGGGTCGGGAGGGTACAATGAGCAGTTCTTC. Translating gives CASSLGSGGYNEQFF.

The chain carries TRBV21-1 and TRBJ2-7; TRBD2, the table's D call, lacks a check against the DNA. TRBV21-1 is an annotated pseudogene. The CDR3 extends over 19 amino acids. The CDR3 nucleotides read TGTGCCAGCAGCAAAAACGGGAGGGAGGGGACCTTAAGCTCCTACGAGCAGTACTTC. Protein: CASSKNGREGTLSSYEQYF.

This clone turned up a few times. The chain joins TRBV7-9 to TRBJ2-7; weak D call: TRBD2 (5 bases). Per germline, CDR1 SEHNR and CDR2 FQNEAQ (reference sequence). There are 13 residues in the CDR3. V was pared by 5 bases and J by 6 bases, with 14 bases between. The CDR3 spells CASSLTTVREQYF. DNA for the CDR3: TGTGCCAGCAGCCTGACTACGGTACGCGAGCAGTACTTC.

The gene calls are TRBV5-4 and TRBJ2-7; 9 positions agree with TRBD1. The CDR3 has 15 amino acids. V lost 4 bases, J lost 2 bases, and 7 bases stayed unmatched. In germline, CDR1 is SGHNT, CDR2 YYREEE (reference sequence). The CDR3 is CASSPGTGLTYEQYF. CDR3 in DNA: TGTGCCAGCAGCCCGGGGACAGGGCTTACCTACGAGCAGTACTTC.

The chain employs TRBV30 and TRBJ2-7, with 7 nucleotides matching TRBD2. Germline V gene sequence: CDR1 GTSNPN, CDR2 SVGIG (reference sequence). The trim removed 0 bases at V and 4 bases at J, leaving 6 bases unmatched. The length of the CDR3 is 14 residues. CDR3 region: CAWSVSSSGYEQYF. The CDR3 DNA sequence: TGTGCCTGGAGTGTAAGTTCTAGCGGATACGAGCAGTACTTC. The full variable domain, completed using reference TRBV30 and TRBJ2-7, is SQTIHQWPATLVQPVGSPLSLECTVEGTSNPNLYWYRQAAGRGLQLLFYSVGIGQISSEVPQNLSASRPQDRQFILSSKKLLLSDSGFYLCAWSVSSSGYEQYFGPGTRLTVT.

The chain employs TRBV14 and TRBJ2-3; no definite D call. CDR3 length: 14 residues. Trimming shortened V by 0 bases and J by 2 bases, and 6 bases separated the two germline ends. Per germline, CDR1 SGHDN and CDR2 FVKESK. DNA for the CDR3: TGTGCCAGCAGCCAAGATTGGGACACAGATACGCAGTATTTT. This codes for CASSQDWDTDTQYF.

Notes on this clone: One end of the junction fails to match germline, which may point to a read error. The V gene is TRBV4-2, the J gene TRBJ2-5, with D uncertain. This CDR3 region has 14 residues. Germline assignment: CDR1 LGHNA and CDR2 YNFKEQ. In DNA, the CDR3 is TGTGCCAGCACCCAATCTCTGGCTGGTGGAACCCAGTACTTC. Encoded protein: CASTQSLAGGTQYF.

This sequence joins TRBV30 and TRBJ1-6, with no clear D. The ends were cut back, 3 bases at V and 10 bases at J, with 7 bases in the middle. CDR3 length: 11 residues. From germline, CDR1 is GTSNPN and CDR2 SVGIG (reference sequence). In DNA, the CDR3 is TGTGCCTGGAGGAGGCGATCACCCCTCCACTTT. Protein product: CAWRRRSPLHF.

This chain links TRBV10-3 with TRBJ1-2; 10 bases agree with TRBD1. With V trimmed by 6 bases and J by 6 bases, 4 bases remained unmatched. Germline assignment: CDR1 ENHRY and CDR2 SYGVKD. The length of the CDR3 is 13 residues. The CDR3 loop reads CAIRDRGQHGYTF. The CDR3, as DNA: TGTGCCATCAGAGACAGGGGGCAACATGGCTACACCTTC.

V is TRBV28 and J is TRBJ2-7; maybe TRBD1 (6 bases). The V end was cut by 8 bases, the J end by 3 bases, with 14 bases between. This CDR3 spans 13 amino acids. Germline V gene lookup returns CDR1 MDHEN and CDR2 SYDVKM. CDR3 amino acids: CASRLQGLYEQYF. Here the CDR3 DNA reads TGTGCCAGCCGATTACAGGGTCTCTACGAGCAGTACTTC.

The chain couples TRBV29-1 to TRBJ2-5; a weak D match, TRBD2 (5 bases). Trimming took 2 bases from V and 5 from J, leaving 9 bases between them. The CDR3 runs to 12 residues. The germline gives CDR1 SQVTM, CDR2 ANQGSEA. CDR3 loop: CSVETRGETQYF. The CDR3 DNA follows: TGCAGCGTTGAAACTAGAGGCGAGACCCAGTACTTC.

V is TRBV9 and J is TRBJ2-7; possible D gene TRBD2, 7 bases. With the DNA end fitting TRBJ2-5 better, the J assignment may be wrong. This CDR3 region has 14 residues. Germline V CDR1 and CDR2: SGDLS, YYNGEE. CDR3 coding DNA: TGTGCCAGCAGCAAAAGGGGGGGAACAGAGACCCAGTACTTC. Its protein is CASSKRGGTETQYF.

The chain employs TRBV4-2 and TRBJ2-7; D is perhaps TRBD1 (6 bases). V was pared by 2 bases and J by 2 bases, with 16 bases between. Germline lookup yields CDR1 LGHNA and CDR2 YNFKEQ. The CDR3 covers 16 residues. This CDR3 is CASSQKESGEAYEQYF. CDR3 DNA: TGTGCCAGCAGCCAAAAAGAGTCAGGGGAAGCCTACGAGCAGTACTTC.

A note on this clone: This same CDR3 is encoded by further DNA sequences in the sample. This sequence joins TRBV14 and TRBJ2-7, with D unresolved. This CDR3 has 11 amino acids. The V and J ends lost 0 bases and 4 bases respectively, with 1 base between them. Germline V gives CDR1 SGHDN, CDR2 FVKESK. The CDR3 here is CASSQDYEQYF. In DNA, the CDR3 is TGTGCCAGCAGCCAAGATTACGAGCAGTACTTC.

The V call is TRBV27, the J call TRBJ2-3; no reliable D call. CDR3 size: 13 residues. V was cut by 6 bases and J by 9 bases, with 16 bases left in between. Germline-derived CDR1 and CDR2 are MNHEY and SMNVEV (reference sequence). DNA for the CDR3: TGTGCCAGCAGAGAAATTCGACAAATGACGCAGTATTTT. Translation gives CASREIRQMTQYF.

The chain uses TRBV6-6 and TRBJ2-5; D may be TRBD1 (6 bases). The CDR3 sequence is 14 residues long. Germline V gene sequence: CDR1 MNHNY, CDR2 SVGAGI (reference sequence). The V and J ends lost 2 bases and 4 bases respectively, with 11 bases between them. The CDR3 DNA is TGTGCCAGCAGTTACAAGGGGGACGGAGAGACCCAGTACTTC. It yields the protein CASSYKGDGETQYF.

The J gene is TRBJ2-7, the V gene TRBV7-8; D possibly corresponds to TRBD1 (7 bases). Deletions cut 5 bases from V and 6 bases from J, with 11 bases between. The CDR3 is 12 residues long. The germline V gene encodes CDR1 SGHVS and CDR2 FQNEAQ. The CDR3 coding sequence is TGTGCCAGCAGCCTGCAGGGGGGCGAGCAGTACTTC. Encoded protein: CASSLQGGEQYF.

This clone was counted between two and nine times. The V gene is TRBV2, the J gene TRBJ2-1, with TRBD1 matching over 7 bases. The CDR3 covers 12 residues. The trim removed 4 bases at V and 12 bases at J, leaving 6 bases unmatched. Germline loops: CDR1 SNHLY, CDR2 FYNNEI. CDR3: CASSGTGVRQFF. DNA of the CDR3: TGTGCCAGCAGTGGTACAGGGGTACGGCAGTTCTTC. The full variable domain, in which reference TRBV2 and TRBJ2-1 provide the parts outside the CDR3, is EPEVTQTPSHQVTQMGQEVILRCVPISNHLYFYWYRQILGQKVEFLVSFYNNEISEKSEIFDDQFSVERPDGSNFTLKIRSTKLEDSAMYFCASSGTGVRQFFGPGTRLTVL.

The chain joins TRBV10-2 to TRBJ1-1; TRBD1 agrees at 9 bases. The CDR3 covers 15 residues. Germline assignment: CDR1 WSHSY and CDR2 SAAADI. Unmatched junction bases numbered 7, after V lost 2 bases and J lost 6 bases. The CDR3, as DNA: TGCGCCAGCAGTGAGGGGGACAGGGATAGCGCTGAAGCTTTCTTT. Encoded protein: CASSEGDRDSAEAFF.

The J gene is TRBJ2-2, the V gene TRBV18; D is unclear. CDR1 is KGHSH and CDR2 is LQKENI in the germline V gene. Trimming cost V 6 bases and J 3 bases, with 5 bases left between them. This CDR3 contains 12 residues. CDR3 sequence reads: CASSQYTGELFF. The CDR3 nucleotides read TGTGCCAGCTCCCAATACACCGGGGAGCTGTTTTTT.

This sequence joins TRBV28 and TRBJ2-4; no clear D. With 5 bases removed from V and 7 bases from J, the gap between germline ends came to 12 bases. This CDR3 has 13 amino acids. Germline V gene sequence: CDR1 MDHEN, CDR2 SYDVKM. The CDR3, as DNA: TGTGCCAGCAGTCCCACGGTGGTTAACATTCAGTACTTC. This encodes CASSPTVVNIQYF. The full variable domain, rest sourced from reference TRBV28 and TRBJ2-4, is DVKVTQSSRYLVKRTGEKVFLECVQDMDHENMFWYRQDPGLGLRLIYFSYDVKMKEKGDIPEGYSVSREKKERFSLILESASTNQTSMYLCASSPTVVNIQYFGAGTRLSVL.

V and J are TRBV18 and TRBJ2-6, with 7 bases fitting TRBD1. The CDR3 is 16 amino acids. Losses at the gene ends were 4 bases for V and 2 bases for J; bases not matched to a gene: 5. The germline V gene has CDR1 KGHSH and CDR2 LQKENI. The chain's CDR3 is CASSHLTGAGANVLTF. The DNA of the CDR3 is TGTGCCAGCTCACACCTCACAGGGGCTGGGGCCAACGTCCTGACTTTC.

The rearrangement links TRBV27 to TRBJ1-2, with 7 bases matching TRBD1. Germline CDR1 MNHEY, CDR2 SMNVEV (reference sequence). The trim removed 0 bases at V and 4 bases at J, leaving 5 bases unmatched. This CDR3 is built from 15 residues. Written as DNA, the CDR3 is TGTGCCAGCAGTTTATCGATAGGGGGCACCTATGGCTACACCTTC. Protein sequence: CASSLSIGGTYGYTF.

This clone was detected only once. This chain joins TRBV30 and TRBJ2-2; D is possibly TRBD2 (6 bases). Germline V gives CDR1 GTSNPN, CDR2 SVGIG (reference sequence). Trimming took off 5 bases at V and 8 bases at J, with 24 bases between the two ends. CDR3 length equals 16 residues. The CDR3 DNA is TGTGCCTGGGGGCCTAGGGCCTTTAATCGGGGGGGGGAGCTGTTTTTT. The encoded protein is CAWGPRAFNRGGELFF.

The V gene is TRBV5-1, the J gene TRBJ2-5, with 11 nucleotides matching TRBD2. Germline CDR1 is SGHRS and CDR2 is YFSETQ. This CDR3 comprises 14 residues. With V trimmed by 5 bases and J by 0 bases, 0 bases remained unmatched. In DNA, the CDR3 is TGCGCCAGCAGACTAGCGGGGGACCAAGAGACCCAGTACTTC. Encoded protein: CASRLAGDQETQYF.